This T cell receptor beta chain was observed in a study of cytomegalovirus exposure and HLA in healthy donors. Study summary: Researchers found that about four fifths of over 350 genotyped donors fell within the Caucasian-associated ancestry cluster.

CDR3 length: 14 amino acids. Trimming shortened V by 4 bases and J by 2 bases, and 11 bases separated the two germline ends. Germline V gives CDR1 SGHRS, CDR2 YFSETQ. Note on this clone: Its antigen is still unknown.

With 60 Vbeta and 13 Jbeta primers, the PCR was carried out. The data were produced by immunoSEQ multiplex PCR, yet TCRdb's version contains in-frame clones alone and is incomplete. The sample lists 100,000 or so clones; just under 80% were seen once. Study-wide points: Donors were assumed by presence/absence analyses to have roughly uniform sequencing depth. Earlier analysis looked at TCR beta V segments, and most were productive about 90% or about 30% of the time. The classifier was said to identify cytomegalovirus status with high specificity and sensitivity.

The chain uses TRBV5-1 and TRBJ2-3, with a possible D match to TRBD1 (5 bases). The clonotype was recovered from a man aged 25 to 40 in good health and CMV-seronegative. Material for sequencing was PBMCs. CDR3 amino acids: CASSDRQNTDTQYF. CDR3 nucleotide sequence: TGCGCCAGCAGCGACCGACAGAACACAGATACGCAGTATTTT. Using reference TRBV5-1 and TRBJ2-3 for the parts outside the CDR3, the full variable domain is KAGVTQTPRYLIKTRGQQVTLSCSPISGHRSVSWYQQTPGQGLQFLFEYFSETQRNKGNFPGRFSGRQFSNSRSEMNVSTLELGDSALYLCASSDRQNTDTQYFGPGTRLTVL.